This TCR beta chain was found in a study of cytomegalovirus exposure and HLA in healthy donors (dated by TCRdb to about 2017). The study in broad terms: An earlier analysis of some 500 of the donors reported 250 to 300 Gb of sequence data and roughly 110 million unique TCR beta sequences from 150 million to 200 million T cells. A later analysis re-analyzed previously published TCR beta repertoires from 666 donors and added high-resolution HLA genotyping to study TCR occurrence patterns. The study aimed to test whether signatures of past pathogen exposure could be identified by cataloging public T cell receptors. Along with the approximately 700-subject first cohort, a separate validation cohort of around 110 different subjects was used. Among the roughly 390 genotyped donors, around 81% belonged to the genetic ancestry cluster associated with self-reported Caucasian donors. To predict cytomegalovirus infection status, the study brought together high-throughput TCR immunosequencing, statistical association of individual TCRs with disease status, and machine learning. To decide whether each TCR beta V gene segment behaved as functional or pseudogenic, an earlier analysis of 587 of the donors relied on high-throughput TCR beta sequencing. Donor age, sex, ethnicity and CMV serostatus were compiled alongside the repertoire data. Typing coverage varied by locus: roughly 629-630 donors for A, B, C, DRB1 and DQB1; under 550 for DQA1; around 610 for DPA1; approximately 470 for DPB1. Approximately 330 gigabases of sequencing data and around 85 million unique TCR sequences made up an early release that covered approximately 650 HLA-typed donors. In the later analysis, no new phenotypic data were used to find candidate immune exposures; instead, reliance was placed on TCR beta sequences and their occurrence across donors. On average, roughly 200,000 unique TCR beta nucleotide sequences were sequenced per donor among a few hundred genotyped donors of the cohort, with approximately 18% of those sequences being non-productive. Genome-wide SNP genotypes for about three fifths of the roughly 670 donors were used in a later genetic analysis, which treated that subset as a discovery cohort. HLA typing included class I and class II loci at four-digit resolution. Using immunosequencing, the study profiled T cell repertoires from 640 or so subjects and related those repertoires to cytomegalovirus serostatus. Every repertoire in the discovery cohort had been generated on one and the same sequencing platform. Roughly five DR-DQ haplotypes were handled as single units for association and clustering, since linkage in the cohort was strong. Findings and caveats that apply to the study as a whole: According to the authors, the approach could potentially be generalized to other disease states and immunological phenotypes. Compared with the approximately 720-donor mean, donors in an Asian-associated ancestry cluster had fewer N-insertions in productive TCRs, according to a later genetic analysis. Several of the top co-occurrence clusters appeared to be linked to parvovirus B19, influenza, CMV and Epstein-Barr virus, according to a later analysis. The classifier was reported to diagnose cytomegalovirus status with high specificity and sensitivity in both the original cohort and the validation cohort. A later analysis associated around 16,000 TCR beta sequences with specific HLA alleles at a false discovery rate of 0.05. An association between a missense DCLRE1C variant and V-gene and J-gene trimming of TCR beta chains was found in a later genetic analysis and replicated in an independent cohort. In this cohort, only TCR beta chains were sequenced, and detectable features were limited by the absence of alpha or paired-chain data. The only immune exposure information available for the cohort was CMV serostatus. According to a later analysis, TCR association rates differed among HLA loci, with DRB1 alleles showing the most associated TCRs and HLA-C alleles showing the fewest. A group of highly shared sequence variants was considered likely to be a technical artifact of the sequencing pipeline. In an earlier analysis of approximately 590 of the donors, most TCR beta V segments were observed in productive rearrangements about 87% or about 30% of the time, broadly matching IMGT annotations. Because HLA typing was unavailable for some donors at each locus, only the typed subset was used in association tests. Because the 87-base-pair reads could not distinguish some IMGT-functional V segments, including TRBV6-2 and TRBV6-3, those segments were excluded. In a later analysis, most CMV-associated TCR beta chains were found to appear HLA-restricted, with HLA associations seemingly driven largely by CMV exposure. In vitro tests confirmed that a few of the cytomegalovirus-associated TCR beta chains recognize cytomegalovirus antigens. While some public TCRs were present in many individuals, most TCR sequences turned up only very rarely across donors. When HLA alleles, especially DR and DQ, strongly co-occurred, attributing TCR associations to individual alleles was difficult. The study listed 170 or so TCR beta chains as associated with cytomegalovirus. Linkage disequilibrium might explain the correlated functional status among segregating V segments, but an unknown experimental factor could not be ruled out. The presence/absence analyses assumed that sequencing depth was roughly uniform across donors, and that assumption may not be true. In a later analysis, HLA-associated TCR beta chains were found to be more clonally expanded and to have lower generation probabilities than equally common non-associated chains. Because counts were too low, seventeen rarely observed V segments, including chromosome 9 orphons, were excluded from the earlier analysis of roughly 580 of the donors. A further reported finding was that TCR beta sequences accurately predicted the HLA-A and HLA-B alleles for most subjects in the first cohort.

The CDR3 goes from the cysteine to the phenylalanine over 12 residues. Kept here is only the CDR3 DNA, which spans 36 bases and is read in frame from base 1. The germline ends are 10 bases apart after V is trimmed by 7 bases and J by 7 bases. Looking up the germline V gene (reference sequence) yields CDR1 LNHDA and CDR2 SQIVND. This clone was picked up one time. No antigen is known for it. Qualities for individual bases were not recorded, and no much larger clone is one base off. In total, more than 500 healthy bone marrow donors made up the cohort. All cohort members were sampled while nominally healthy, although unrecorded immune exposures were likely present. The donor tested CMV seropositive, placing the donor among the approximately 310 seropositive members of the cohort. A peripheral blood sample was collected from each donor, and TCR beta sequencing was performed on peripheral blood mononuclear cells. Genomic DNA was extracted from the blood cell samples with the Qiagen DNeasy Blood Extraction Kit.

The library relied on the immunoSEQ multiplex PCR assay. The multiplex PCR relied on a mix of 60 forward primers for TCR Vbeta segments and 13 reverse primers for TCR Jbeta segments. The CDR3 region of rearranged TCR beta genes was amplified from genomic DNA by a multiplex PCR assay. The Illumina HiSeq System was used to sequence the amplified TCR beta libraries as 87-base-pair reads. From the authors' description of their analysis: In a later analysis, tens of millions of unique TCR beta chains were counted across the approximately 670 repertoires, and roughly 11 million of these chains were shared by at least two donors. To remove PCR and sequencing errors, raw reads were error-corrected and collapsed into unique sequences using a nearest-neighbor algorithm that merged closely related sequences. V, D and J gene segments were assigned by aligning CDR3 sequences to IMGT reference sequences. For a sequence to be retained, a match of at least six nucleotides was required to both a V gene segment and a J gene segment. Rearrangements were classified as productive when the CDR3 lacked stop codons and remained in frame with V and J, and all other rearrangements were classified as non-productive. CDR3 was defined according to IMGT convention as the region running from the second conserved V-encoded cysteine to the conserved J-encoded phenylalanine. Sequences without an unambiguous match to a single V gene segment were excluded from the earlier analysis of several hundred of the donors. An earlier analysis of about 590 of the donors classified V segments as functional when productive rearrangements were above 56.7% and as segregating when the standard deviation between donors was above 5%. To diagnose cytomegalovirus status from the catalog of TCR beta chain sequences, a statistical classification framework was built. In a later analysis, V and J genes were assigned by comparing TCR nucleotide sequences against IMGT/GENE-DB human TR gene sequences. Using the TCRdist pipeline, a later analysis assigned CDR3 sequences along with most-parsimonious VDJ recombination scenarios. In a later analysis, each TCR beta chain was defined by its CDR3 amino acid sequence together with its V-gene family, and reads without a unique V-gene family were excluded. A later analysis removed 550 to 700 highly shared, low-generation-probability nucleotide sequences to deal with suspected cross-contamination and a sequencing artifact. In a later analysis, a clonal expansion index for each public chain was calculated from normalized within-repertoire ranks of inferred template counts. Generation probabilities in a later analysis came from a VDJ recombination model fitted to out-of-frame rearrangements, and those results were checked against IGoR. In a later analysis, hypergeometric tests were used to score TCR-TCR, TCR-HLA and TCR-CMV co-occurrence, with a repertoire-size bias correction applied to TCR pairs. In a later analysis, false discovery rates were estimated by permuting HLA or CMV assignments 20 times. In a later analysis, co-occurring TCRs were grouped using DBSCAN, with TCRdist sequence similarity added in when clustering inside HLA-allele-positive subsets. For co-occurrence clustering, repertoires with fewer than 30,000 or more than 120,000 public chains were excluded, along with four to six repertoires with anomalous nucleotide sharing. Held by TCRdb, this immuneACCESS table contains in-frame sequences only and omits some clones. Under half of the omission traces to an unresolved V gene where checked; the cause of the rest is unknown. V and J calls and clone size come straight from that table; D and trimming were deduced from the DNA. Within this sample are some 200,000 clones, with about 70% of them counted one time only. The ten largest clones add up to around 3% of the sample.

The sequencing input was PBMCs. This TCR was recovered from a man aged 40-50 years in good health and CMV-seropositive. The V gene is TRBV19 and the J gene is TRBJ2-2, with a tentative D gene TRBD2 over 5 matching bases. CDR3 reads: CASTRGFGELFF. Here is the DNA: TGTGCCAGTACCCGGGGATTCGGGGAGCTGTTTTTT. Reference TRBV19 and TRBJ2-2 proteins supply the regions before and after the CDR3; the full variable domain is: DGGITQSPKYLFRKEGQNVTLSCEQNLNHDAMYWYRQDPGQGLRLIYYSQIVNDFQKGDIAEGYSVSREKKESFPLTVTSAQKNPTAFYLCASTRGFGELFFGEGSRLTVL.